Listed here are 17 T cell receptor beta chains from one sample, sequenced in a study of shared clonotypes between healthy human individuals. Profiling relied on immunoSEQ multiplex PCR, and the TCRdb table lists in-frame clones only, not all of them. The sample gives fewer than 2.5 million clones, 80% to 95% of which show up once; 0.36% is in the top ten. The sequencing input was naive CD4+ T cells from PBMCs. Subset denoted: CD45RA+ positively selected. The receptors come from a man aged 18 to 30 in good health. Some clones in this sample may be carry-over from other donors' samples.

To note about this clone: One end of the junction is discordant with germline, which a read error may explain. The chain has TRBV20-1 and TRBJ2-7; D is perhaps TRBD2 (5 bases). CDR3 size: 8 residues. Germline loops: CDR1 DFQATT, CDR2 SNEGSKA (reference sequence). In DNA form, the CDR3 reads TGCAGTGCCCGAGACGGGAACTTC. It yields the protein CSARDGNF.

The chain has TRBV19 and TRBJ2-3; TRBD1 might be the D (6 bases). The CDR3 extends over 14 amino acids. Germline V gives CDR1 LNHDA, CDR2 SQIVND (reference sequence). Trimming removed 6 bases from V and 3 bases from J, with 13 bases in between. CDR3 sequence (DNA): TGTGCCAGTAGCCCGGGTAGGGGGACAGATACGCAGTATTTT. Protein: CASSPGRGTDTQYF. The variable domain in full, completed from reference TRBV19 and TRBJ2-3, reads DGGITQSPKYLFRKEGQNVTLSCEQNLNHDAMYWYRQDPGQGLRLIYYSQIVNDFQKGDIAEGYSVSREKKESFPLTVTSAQKNPTAFYLCASSPGRGTDTQYFGPGTRLTVL.

V is TRBV25-1 and J is TRBJ2-5, with D maybe TRBD2 (6 bases). CDR3 length equals 14 residues. The germline V and J ends were trimmed by 6 bases and 2 bases, with 13 bases remaining between them. CDR1 and CDR2 from the germline V gene are MGHDK and SYGVNS. CDR3 residues: CASRGAGGQETQYF. CDR3 in DNA: TGTGCCAGCAGAGGGGCTGGGGGGCAAGAGACCCAGTACTTC. Based on the CDR3 plus reference TRBV25-1 and TRBJ2-5, the full variable domain is EADIYQTPRYLVIGTGKKITLECSQTMGHDKMYWYQQDPGMELHLIHYSYGVNSTEKGDLSSESTVSRIRTEHFPLTLESARPSHTSQYLCASRGAGGQETQYFGPGTRLLVL.

The chain couples TRBV28 to TRBJ1-5, with TRBD1 identical over 12 bases. The CDR3 has 17 residues. V lost 2 bases to trimming and J lost 6 bases; unmatched junction nucleotides: 8. Germline-derived CDR1 and CDR2 are MDHEN and SYDVKM. The CDR3 DNA reads as TGTGCCAGCAGTTTAGGGGACAGGGGGCTAAGGGGTCAGCCCCAGCATTTT. Protein: CASSLGDRGLRGQPQHF.

This chain uses TRBV10-3 with TRBJ1-2; no definite D call. This CDR3 is built from 15 residues. V lost 0 bases and J 0 bases, leaving 8 bases between the germline ends. Germline CDR1 is ENHRY and CDR2 is SYGVKD. The CDR3 loop reads CAISESVAANYGYTF. The CDR3 DNA is TGTGCCATCAGTGAGTCGGTCGCAGCTAACTATGGCTACACCTTC.

The chain is built from TRBV7-9 and TRBJ1-3; D is unresolved. V lost 5 bases to trimming and J lost 1 base, with 9 bases between them. This CDR3 is 14 amino acids long. Germline assignment: CDR1 SEHNR and CDR2 FQNEAQ (reference sequence). CDR3 residues: CASSHAGSGNTIYF. CDR3 nucleotide sequence: TGTGCCAGCAGCCATGCCGGGTCTGGAAACACCATATATTTT. The full variable domain, completed using reference TRBV7-9 and TRBJ1-3, is DTGVSQNPRHKITKRGQNVTFRCDPISEHNRLYWYRQTLGQGPEFLTYFQNEAQLEKSRLLSDRFSAERPKGSFSTLEIQRTEQGDSAMYLCASSHAGSGNTIYFGEGSWLTVV.

The V call is TRBV2, the J call TRBJ1-3, with D uncertain. Germline CDR1 is SNHLY and CDR2 is FYNNEI. Trimming pared 6 bases from V and 0 bases from J, leaving 9 bases between. This CDR3 region has 14 residues. The CDR3 bases are TGTGCCAGCAGCAGCGTGAGCTCTGGAAACACCATATATTTT. Protein sequence: CASSSVSSGNTIYF.

The rearrangement joins TRBV9 to TRBJ2-2; 7 nucleotides align to TRBD2. Germline CDR1 reads SGDLS; CDR2 reads YYNGEE. CDR3 length equals 16 residues. The V segment lost 0 bases and the J segment 1 base; nucleotides outside the gene matches: 3. This chain's CDR3 is CASSVGPSGNTGELFF. Here the CDR3 DNA reads TGTGCCAGCAGCGTAGGGCCTAGCGGGAACACCGGGGAGCTGTTTTTT. Using reference TRBV9 and TRBJ2-2 for the parts outside the CDR3, the full variable domain is DSGVTQTPKHLITATGQRVTLRCSPRSGDLSVYWYQQSLDQGLQFLIQYYNGEERAKGNILERFSAQQFPDLHSELNLSSLELGDSALYFCASSVGPSGNTGELFFGEGSRLTVL.

The chain joins TRBV9 to TRBJ1-1, with D perhaps TRBD1 (5 bases). CDR1 and CDR2 from the germline V gene are SGDLS and YYNGEE. V lost 0 bases and J lost 1, with 10 bases in between. The CDR3 extends over 15 amino acids. The CDR3 loop reads CASSVGGAENTEAFF. In DNA form, the CDR3 reads TGTGCCAGCAGCGTAGGTGGGGCCGAGAACACTGAAGCTTTCTTT.

This rearrangement joins TRBV18 to TRBJ2-7, with D possibly TRBD2 on 5 matching bases. CDR3 length: 15 amino acids. V gave up 6 bases and J gave up 0 bases, with 15 bases separating them. Germline values: CDR1 KGHSH, CDR2 LQKENI. Here the CDR3 DNA reads TGTGCCAGCTCGCCCTCGAGGGAGAGCTCCTACGAGCAGTACTTC. Translating it yields CASSPSRESSYEQYF.

J is TRBJ2-5 and V is TRBV4-2; the D gene is possibly TRBD2 (5 bases). The germline V gene has CDR1 LGHNA and CDR2 YNFKEQ. The CDR3 covers 13 residues. The V end lost 1 base, the J end lost 5 bases, and 8 bases lay between the germline ends. CDR3 sequence reads: CASSQVPGETQYF. The CDR3 DNA is TGTGCCAGCAGCCAAGTACCGGGGGAGACCCAGTACTTC.

This sequence joins TRBV5-1 and TRBJ2-3, with 12 bases fitting TRBD2. The CDR3 covers 17 residues. Losses at the gene ends were 2 bases for V and 2 bases for J; bases not matched to a gene: 6. The germline gives CDR1 SGHRS, CDR2 YFSETQ. CDR3: CASSLRTSGEVTDTQYF. The CDR3 DNA reads as TGCGCCAGCAGCTTACGGACTAGCGGGGAGGTCACAGATACGCAGTATTTT.

The CDR3 spells CASSYSWDRTYEQYF. The CDR3 coding sequence is TGTGCCAGCAGTTACTCTTGGGACAGGACCTACGAGCAGTACTTC. The rearrangement links TRBV6-5 to TRBJ2-7, with 8 bases identical to TRBD1. Looked up from germline, CDR1 is MNHEY and CDR2 is SVGAGI. This CDR3 spans 15 amino acids. V was clipped by 0 bases and J by 2 bases; unmatched bases: 3.

The chain has TRBV27 and TRBJ2-1; D tentatively reads TRBD1 or TRBD2 (5 bases each). CDR3 length equals 17 residues. Per germline, CDR1 MNHEY and CDR2 SMNVEV (reference sequence). V was shortened by 1 base and J by 7 bases, with 20 bases between the two germline ends. CDR3 DNA sequence: TGTGCCAGCAGTTTATACCGTGGGCAGGGACGAGGGAATGAGCAGTTCTTC. Encoded protein: CASSLYRGQGRGNEQFF.

As to this clone: The same CDR3 can be traced to other DNA sequences in this sample. The chain has TRBV30 and TRBJ2-5; D remains unclear. This CDR3 is built from 10 residues. The germline gives CDR1 GTSNPN, CDR2 SVGIG (reference sequence). The V gene lost 0 bases and the J gene lost 4 bases, with 0 bases spanning the gap. CDR3 bases: TGTGCCTGGAGTGTAGAGACCCAGTACTTC. This gives the protein CAWSVETQYF.

This clone was observed a handful of times. The chain recombines TRBV18 with TRBJ1-1; 7 bases align to TRBD1. Germline CDR1 reads KGHSH; CDR2 reads LQKENI. The length of the CDR3 is 16 residues. V lost 6 bases to trimming and J lost 0 bases; unmatched junction nucleotides: 10. CDR3 sequence (DNA): TGTGCCAGCTCCCAGCATCAGGGGGGGCTGAACACTGAAGCTTTCTTT. This sequence encodes CASSQHQGGLNTEAFF.

For this clone: Other DNA sequences within the sample encode an identical CDR3. The chain carries TRBV7-2 and TRBJ2-7; D not certain. The CDR3 is 12 amino acids. V was clipped by 2 bases and J by 4 bases, with 6 bases between them. Germline V gene sequence: CDR1 SGHTA, CDR2 FQGNSA. CDR3 region: CASSLQGYEQYF. The CDR3 DNA follows: TGTGCCAGCAGCTTACAAGGTTACGAGCAGTACTTC.